Below are 23 T cell receptor beta chains sequenced from a single sample in a study of T cell responses to AZD1222 COVID-19 vaccine. The protocol was immunoSEQ multiplex PCR, while the TCRdb copy is restricted to in-frame clones and leaves out a portion. The top ten hold 4.2% of the sample, which has 100,000 to 150,000 clones, roughly 90% seen once. The source was peripheral blood, collected on day 0 of AZD1222 vaccination. All receptors come from an adult in good health.

The rearrangement uses TRBV6-6 and TRBJ2-2; 7 bases map to TRBD1. V lost 7 bases and J lost 0; bases outside the gene matches: 5. The CDR3 has 15 residues. The germline gives CDR1 MNHNY, CDR2 SVGAGI (reference sequence). The CDR3 nucleotides read TGTGCCAGCACCAAGACAGGGTCGAACACCGGGGAGCTGTTTTTT. Translating it yields CASTKTGSNTGELFF.

The genes are TRBV6-5 and TRBJ1-5; 9 positions agree with TRBD1. After removal of 0 bases from V and 4 bases from J, the junction contained 1 base not matched to a gene. This CDR3 comprises 15 residues. Germline CDR1 and CDR2: MNHEY and SVGAGI. The CDR3 spells CASSYSGTGNQPQHF. The CDR3 nucleotides are TGTGCCAGCAGTTACTCGGGGACAGGGAATCAGCCCCAGCATTTT.

V gene TRBV7-8 combines with J gene TRBJ1-5; D not resolved. The CDR3 sequence is 15 residues long. The germline V gene encodes CDR1 SGHVS and CDR2 FQNEAQ. V was clipped by 3 bases and J by 0 bases, with 9 bases between them. CDR3 protein: CASSLTEVSNQPQHF. The DNA of the CDR3 is TGTGCCAGCAGCTTGACGGAGGTTAGCAATCAGCCCCAGCATTTT.

The chain is built from TRBV2 and TRBJ2-2; possibly TRBD1 or TRBD2 for D (6 bases each). The CDR3 consists of 15 residues. Trimming shortened V by 10 bases and J by 0 bases, and 15 bases separated the two germline ends. Germline loops: CDR1 SNHLY, CDR2 FYNNEI. CDR3 sequence: CATRRGVTNTGELFF. CDR3 in DNA: TGTGCCACTAGGAGGGGGGTTACGAACACCGGGGAGCTGTTTTTT.

The chain recombines TRBV5-5 with TRBJ1-1; D is perhaps TRBD1 (6 bases). The V end lost 2 bases, the J end lost 1 base, and 9 bases lay between the germline ends. The CDR3 extends over 14 amino acids. Per germline, CDR1 SGHKS and CDR2 YYEKEE (reference sequence). CDR3 in DNA: TGTGCCAGCAGCTTTGGGGGACAGAACACTGAAGCTTTCTTT. Translating it yields CASSFGGQNTEAFF.

The V and J genes are TRBV11-2 and TRBJ1-4; D is unresolved. Germline V gives CDR1 SGHAT, CDR2 FQNNGV. The ends were cut back, 2 bases at V and 0 bases at J, with 10 bases in the middle. This CDR3 has 16 amino acids. The CDR3 bases are TGTGCCAGCAGCTTATTTTTCCCTGCAACTAATGAAAAACTGTTTTTT. Translation gives CASSLFFPATNEKLFF.

The V and J genes are TRBV7-2 and TRBJ1-4; D is unresolved. Germline-derived CDR1 and CDR2 are SGHTA and FQGNSA. The V gene lost 2 bases and the J gene lost 0 bases, with 10 bases spanning the gap. The CDR3 spans 16 residues. The CDR3 DNA sequence: TGTGCCAGCAGCTTAAGGAAGGGCTCAACTAATGAAAAACTGTTTTTT. Amino acids: CASSLRKGSTNEKLFF. Together with reference TRBV7-2 and TRBJ1-4, the CDR3 gives the full variable domain: GAGVSQSPSNKVTEKGKDVELRCDPISGHTALYWYRQSLGQGLEFLIYFQGNSAPDKSGLPSDRFSAERTGGSVSTLTIQRTQQEDSAVYLCASSLRKGSTNEKLFFGSGTQLSVL.

This clone counts as medium-sized. V usage is TRBV19 and J usage is TRBJ1-2, with D possibly being TRBD1 (5 bases). The CDR3 extends over 14 amino acids. V gave up 3 bases and J gave up 6 bases, with 14 bases separating them. Germline CDR1 and CDR2: LNHDA and SQIVND (reference sequence). The CDR3 loop is CASSMRGSWDGYTF. The CDR3 DNA reads TGTGCCAGTAGTATGAGGGGATCTTGGGATGGCTACACCTTC.

The J gene is TRBJ1-2, the V gene TRBV19, with D possibly being TRBD1 (6 bases). V dropped 8 bases and J dropped 11 bases, with 21 bases sitting between them. CDR3 length equals 13 residues. The germline V gene has CDR1 LNHDA and CDR2 SQIVND (reference sequence). The CDR3 sequence is CASVSPVGGRYTF. The DNA for the CDR3 is TGTGCCAGTGTCTCCCCAGTAGGGGGTCGATACACCTTC. Full variable domain (missing parts from reference TRBV19 and TRBJ1-2): DGGITQSPKYLFRKEGQNVTLSCEQNLNHDAMYWYRQDPGQGLRLIYYSQIVNDFQKGDIAEGYSVSREKKESFPLTVTSAQKNPTAFYLCASVSPVGGRYTFGSGTRLTVV.

The CDR3 DNA reads TGTGCCAGCACCCAGCAGGGAGACTACCTTGAGCAGTACTTC. Translation: CASTQQGDYLEQYF. The genes are TRBV6-6 and TRBJ2-7; tentatively, D is TRBD1 or TRBD2 (5 bases each). Germline values: CDR1 MNHNY, CDR2 SVGAGI (reference sequence). There are 14 residues in the CDR3. V lost 7 bases, J lost 7 bases, and 20 bases lay in between.

The chain employs TRBV7-2 and TRBJ2-2; possibly TRBD1 for D (6 bases). CDR1 SGHTA and CDR2 FQGNSA come from the germline V gene. V lost 7 bases and J lost 1, with 10 bases in between. The CDR3 length is 14 residues. Written as DNA, the CDR3 is TGTGCCAGCACACAGGGTATGAACACCGGGGAGCTGTTTTTT. It translates to CASTQGMNTGELFF.

V usage is TRBV5-1 and J usage is TRBJ2-1; TRBD2 matches at 14 bases. The V segment lost 4 bases and the J segment 8 bases; nucleotides outside the gene matches: 11. Germline assignment: CDR1 SGHRS and CDR2 YFSETQ. The CDR3 is made up of 17 amino acids. CDR3: CASSQRLAGGPLYEQFF. In DNA, the CDR3 is TGCGCCAGCAGCCAACGACTAGCGGGAGGGCCCTTGTATGAGCAGTTCTTC. The whole variable domain, remainder taken from reference TRBV5-1 and TRBJ2-1, is KAGVTQTPRYLIKTRGQQVTLSCSPISGHRSVSWYQQTPGQGLQFLFEYFSETQRNKGNFPGRFSGRQFSNSRSEMNVSTLELGDSALYLCASSQRLAGGPLYEQFFGPGTRLTVL.

This chain connects TRBV18 to TRBJ1-2; 7 bases fit TRBD1. Germline V CDR1 and CDR2: KGHSH, LQKENI. The CDR3 totals 15 residues. With V trimmed by 5 bases and J by 8 bases, 14 bases remained unmatched. CDR3 amino acids: CASSSTDREKEGYTF. The CDR3, as DNA: TGTGCCAGCTCATCCACTGACAGGGAAAAGGAAGGCTACACCTTC.

V usage is TRBV6-5 and J usage is TRBJ2-3; 10 nucleotides line up with TRBD2. Germline V gene lookup returns CDR1 MNHEY and CDR2 SVGAGI. V was clipped by 4 bases and J by 4 bases; unmatched bases: 8. CDR3 length equals 16 residues. The CDR3: CASSFRLAGGPDTQYF. The CDR3 nucleotides read TGTGCCAGCAGTTTTCGTTTAGCGGGAGGCCCAGATACGCAGTATTTT.

This chain uses TRBV7-2 with TRBJ2-7; D call uncertain. Germline CDR1 SGHTA, CDR2 FQGNSA. The CDR3 totals 13 residues. Trimming took off 4 bases at V and 0 bases at J, with 7 bases between the two ends. Here the CDR3 reads CASSSGGSYEQYF. In DNA form, the CDR3 reads TGTGCCAGCAGCTCAGGTGGCTCCTACGAGCAGTACTTC.

V gene TRBV11-2 combines with J gene TRBJ2-1; 7 bases match TRBD2. CDR3 length equals 15 residues. Germline V CDR1 and CDR2: SGHAT, FQNNGV. With 3 bases clipped from V and 8 bases from J, the junction kept 10 bases outside the gene matches. This CDR3 is CASSLVGGSVDEQFF. As DNA, the CDR3 is TGTGCCAGCAGCTTGGTCGGCGGGAGTGTCGATGAGCAGTTCTTC.

CDR3 bases: TGTGCCAGCACCCCGACAGGGAGAGGGAATGGCTACACCTTC. Protein: CASTPTGRGNGYTF. V gene TRBV3-1 (or the pseudogene TRBV3-2) combines with J gene TRBJ1-2; 7 bases fit TRBD1. CDR3 length: 14 amino acids. CDR1 and CDR2 (germline): LGHDT, YNNKEL (reference sequence). V shed 7 bases and J 6 bases; nucleotides not matched to a gene: 11.

CDR3 sequence: CATRQGANEKLFF. The CDR3 region has the DNA TGTGCCACCCGACAGGGCGCGAATGAAAAACTGTTTTTT. V gene TRBV7-9 combines with J gene TRBJ1-4, with 7 positions matching TRBD1. Germline CDR1 is SEHNR and CDR2 is FQNEAQ (reference sequence). The V gene end was trimmed by 10 bases and the J gene end by 5 bases; junction bases not matched to a gene: 7. The CDR3 covers 13 residues.

The chain employs TRBV18 and TRBJ2-7; D is possibly TRBD2 (7 bases). V lost 2 bases and J 2 bases, leaving 10 bases between the germline ends. This CDR3 region has 14 residues. Per the germline V gene, CDR1 is KGHSH and CDR2 is LQKENI. DNA of the CDR3: TGTGCCAGCTCACCAGGGGGGGGCACCTACGAGCAGTACTTC. Its protein is CASSPGGGTYEQYF.

The chain uses TRBV12-5 and TRBJ2-6; maybe TRBD2 (6 bases). This CDR3 has 20 amino acids. The germline gives CDR1 LGHNT, CDR2 FRNRAP. Trimming took off 0 bases at V and 1 base at J, with 19 bases between the two ends. The CDR3 here is CASGLVRDGELVSGANVLTF. The CDR3 DNA reads as TGTGCTAGTGGTTTGGTGCGGGACGGCGAACTGGTATCTGGGGCCAACGTCCTGACTTTC.

V usage is TRBV2 and J usage is TRBJ1-2; a weak D match, TRBD1 (6 bases). V lost 3 bases to trimming and J lost 6 bases, with 17 bases between them. The CDR3 runs 15 residues. Germline V gene sequence: CDR1 SNHLY, CDR2 FYNNEI. This CDR3 is CASSDVDRLSDGYTF. In DNA form, the CDR3 reads TGTGCCAGCAGTGACGTCGACAGGTTGTCTGATGGCTACACCTTC.

The gene calls are TRBV28 and TRBJ1-1; no reliable D call. This CDR3 spans 14 amino acids. V lost 5 bases and J lost 2, with 12 bases in between. Per the germline V gene, CDR1 is MDHEN and CDR2 is SYDVKM. The CDR3 DNA sequence: TGTGCCAGCAGTCCGGTGGACCCCAACACTGAAGCTTTCTTT. It is translated as CASSPVDPNTEAFF.

This clone was recorded only once. The chain recombines TRBV30 with TRBJ1-1; 7 bases line up with TRBD1. Germline CDR1 is GTSNPN and CDR2 is SVGIG (reference sequence). Unmatched junction bases numbered 12, after V lost 3 bases and J lost 8 bases. CDR3 length equals 14 residues. The CDR3 is CAWRSGTARVEAFF. In DNA form, the CDR3 reads TGTGCCTGGAGGTCGGGGACAGCGCGCGTAGAAGCTTTCTTT.